The 12 T cell receptor beta chains in this list originate from one sample, sequenced in a study of Ad26.COV2.S vaccination and SARS-CoV-2 variants. Documented treatment: some 20 received Ad26.COV2.S at low or high dose, single or two shots; about 5 received placebo; per-sample allocation not given. Collection of the samples took place on day 63 after the first injection of vaccine or placebo. Assay: immunoSEQ multiplex PCR; the TCRdb copy retains only in-frame clones and omits some. Of hundreds of thousands of clones listed, roughly 90% were seen once; the top ten hold approximately 1.5%. The sequencing here drew on peripheral blood, taken in a trial of Ad26.COV2.S vaccine versus placebo. The receptor set was obtained from a person between 18 and 60 years old who received the Ad26.COV2.S COVID-19 vaccine or a placebo.

Here the CDR3 reads CASDQGFAYNEQFF. CDR3 DNA: TGTGCCAGCGACCAGGGTTTCGCCTACAATGAGCAGTTCTTC. The J gene is TRBJ2-1, the V gene TRBV2; tentative D call: TRBD1 (5 bases). V gave up 8 bases and J gave up 2 bases, with 13 bases separating them. This CDR3 has 14 amino acids. Germline V gene sequence: CDR1 SNHLY, CDR2 FYNNEI.

In its sample, this clone was seen a few times. The rearrangement joins TRBV28 to TRBJ1-6; D may be TRBD1 (6 bases). The CDR3 runs 15 residues. The V gene lost 5 bases and the J gene lost 7 bases, with 15 bases spanning the gap. Germline V CDR1 and CDR2: MDHEN, SYDVKM. CDR3 sequence (DNA): TGTGCCAGCAGTCTAGGGGGTAGGAAGAATTCACCCCTCCACTTT. Translating it yields CASSLGGRKNSPLHF.

The chain couples TRBV3-1 (or the pseudogene TRBV3-2) to TRBJ1-1; 7 bases are shared with TRBD1. This CDR3 has 15 residues. V lost 4 bases and J lost 5; bases outside the gene matches: 10. CDR1 is LGHDT, CDR2 YNNKEL, per germline (reference sequence). The CDR3 loop reads CASSPQQGKGTEAFF. The CDR3 DNA is TGTGCCAGCAGCCCCCAACAGGGGAAAGGGACTGAAGCTTTCTTT.

The table lists this clone with a few counts. The chain has TRBV27 and TRBJ1-1; possible D gene TRBD1, 5 bases. The V gene lost 4 bases and the J gene lost 7 bases, with 19 bases spanning the gap. Germline V gives CDR1 MNHEY, CDR2 SMNVEV (reference sequence). CDR3 length: 15 residues. The DNA of the CDR3 is TGTGCCAGCAGTTCGGGACGCTCCTTGGGGGGTGAAGCTTTCTTT. Encoded protein: CASSSGRSLGGEAFF.

CDR3 bases: TGTGCCAGCAGCTTAGTGCTTAATTCACCCCTCCACTTT. Protein: CASSLVLNSPLHF. V gene TRBV11-3 combines with J gene TRBJ1-6; no clear D gene. The CDR3 covers 13 residues. The V gene lost 1 base and the J gene lost 6 bases, with 4 bases spanning the gap. CDR1 is SGHNT, CDR2 YENEEA, per germline.

V is TRBV27 and J is TRBJ2-1; D unresolved. The V and J ends lost 3 bases and 0 bases respectively, with 6 bases between them. The length of the CDR3 is 14 residues. Germline V gene sequence: CDR1 MNHEY, CDR2 SMNVEV (reference sequence). The CDR3 protein is CASSFSSSYNEQFF. The CDR3 DNA is TGTGCCAGCAGTTTTTCAAGCTCCTACAATGAGCAGTTCTTC.

The chain is built from TRBV7-9 and TRBJ1-6; D is possibly TRBD1 (6 bases). Trimming left V 5 bases short and J 11 bases short, with 19 bases between. The CDR3 contains 15 residues. Germline V gives CDR1 SEHNR, CDR2 FQNEAQ (reference sequence). In nucleotides, the CDR3 is TGTGCCAGCAGCCTAGGGGGGGTTCGTGTTGCACCCCTCCACTTT. This translates into CASSLGGVRVAPLHF.

Notes on this clone: The sample holds other DNA sequences that translate to the same CDR3. The chain employs TRBV19 and TRBJ2-2; D remains ambiguous. Trimming pared 1 base from V and 1 base from J, leaving 4 bases between. CDR3 length equals 14 residues. Germline CDR1 reads LNHDA; CDR2 reads SQIVND (reference sequence). The CDR3 DNA reads as TGTGCCAGTAGTATAGTACAGAACACCGGGGAGCTGTTTTTT. Its protein product is CASSIVQNTGELFF.

The chain uses TRBV6-5 and TRBJ2-1, with 8 bases aligning to TRBD2. This CDR3 is built from 15 residues. The junction had 10 bases not matched to a gene; V was cut back by 4 bases and J by 8 bases. CDR1 is MNHEY, CDR2 SVGAGI, per germline. The CDR3 sequence is CASSLGLVRVDEQFF. The CDR3 coding sequence is TGTGCCAGCAGTTTGGGACTAGTGCGGGTAGATGAGCAGTTCTTC.

This clone occurred once. The rearrangement joins TRBV6-6 to TRBJ1-2, with 9 bases matching TRBD1. In germline, CDR1 is MNHNY, CDR2 SVGAGI (reference sequence). The CDR3 is 15 residues long. Trimming took 5 bases from V and 5 from J; bases not matched to a gene: 9. The CDR3 protein is CASSRGQGFGYGYTF. The CDR3 bases are TGTGCCAGCAGTAGGGGACAGGGCTTCGGGTATGGCTACACCTTC.

The CDR3 is CASSPRTGDTGELFF. CDR3 DNA sequence: TGTGCCAGCAGCCCGCGGACAGGGGACACCGGGGAGCTGTTTTTT. The V and J genes are TRBV7-3 and TRBJ2-2; 9 nucleotides match TRBD1. The germline CDR1 and CDR2 sequences are SGHTA and FQGTGA. The CDR3 is made up of 15 amino acids. Unmatched junction bases numbered 4, after V lost 5 bases and J lost 3 bases.

The chain joins TRBV6-5 to TRBJ2-5, with D possibly matching TRBD1 (5 bases). The CDR3 is 11 residues long. Trimming removed 6 bases from V and 3 bases from J, with 5 bases in between. Germline loops: CDR1 MNHEY, CDR2 SVGAGI. CDR3 amino acids: CASSREETQYF. DNA for the CDR3: TGTGCCAGCAGCAGGGAAGAGACCCAGTACTTC.